Below, 6 T cell receptor beta chains from the same sample are listed, as sequenced in a study of response to subunit inactivated influenza vaccine. TCRdb independently ran MiXCR on the RT-PCR reads; one entry per CDR3 protein. The sample yields 500,000 to 750,000 distinct CDR3 sequences, 14% seen once. The sample in question was PBMCs from blood, obtained 11 to 12 days after vaccination. Receptor source: a man between 50 and 59 years old who received an inactivated influenza vaccine.

As DNA, the CDR3 is TGTGCCAGCAGACAGGGGATATCCACAGATACGCAGTATTTT. Protein: CASRQGISTDTQYF. The V and J genes are TRBV7-2 and TRBJ2-3, with 7 bases identical to TRBD1. The germline CDR1 and CDR2 sequences are SGHTA and FQGNSA. Trimming removed 6 bases from V and 2 bases from J; junction bases left unmatched: 5. The CDR3 loop spans 14 amino acids.

This rearrangement joins TRBV14 to TRBJ2-3; D may be TRBD2 (6 bases). CDR3 length equals 16 residues. Trimming stripped 0 bases from V and 6 bases from J, with 16 bases between. Germline loops: CDR1 SGHDN, CDR2 FVKESK. The CDR3 DNA reads TGTGCCAGCAGCCAAGAGTCCGGGAGACCGCCTGATACGCAGTATTTT. Amino acids: CASSQESGRPPDTQYF.

In regard to this clonotype: A junction boundary mismatches the germline segment, possibly from a read error. The V and J genes are TRBV27 and TRBJ1-2, with TRBD1 matching 9 bases. Germline V gene lookup returns CDR1 MNHEY and CDR2 SMNVEV (reference sequence). This CDR3 has 17 residues. Here the CDR3 reads CTSSSLGTGNFNYGYTF. As DNA, the CDR3 is TGCACCAGCAGTTCCTTGGGGACAGGGAACTTTAACTATGGCTACACCTTC.

This clonotype was seen ten or more times. The rearrangement uses TRBV6-5 and TRBJ2-5, with D perhaps matching TRBD2 (5 bases). The germline gives CDR1 MNHEY, CDR2 SVGAGI. CDR3 length equals 14 residues. Trimming stripped 4 bases from V and 4 bases from J, with 13 bases between. The CDR3: CASSLARGIETQYF. The CDR3 region has the DNA TGTGCCAGCAGTTTAGCGAGAGGAATAGAGACCCAGTACTTC.

This rearrangement joins TRBV10-3 to TRBJ2-3; D unclear. Germline V lookup: CDR1 ENHRY, CDR2 SYGVKD. The CDR3 is made up of 13 amino acids. The ends were cut back, 3 bases at V and 3 bases at J, with 7 bases in the middle. CDR3 sequence: CAISEGRTDTQYF. DNA of the CDR3: TGTGCCATCAGTGAAGGACGGACAGATACGCAGTATTTT.

V and J are TRBV7-8 and TRBJ2-5, with TRBD2 as a possible D gene (7 bases). Looked up from germline, CDR1 is SGHVS and CDR2 is FQNEAQ. V gave up 4 bases and J gave up 1 base, with 16 bases separating them. This CDR3 contains 16 residues. CDR3 nucleotide sequence: TGTGCCAGCAGCTCCGGGCCGGGGGGCATCCAAGAGACCCAGTACTTC. This gives the protein CASSSGPGGIQETQYF.